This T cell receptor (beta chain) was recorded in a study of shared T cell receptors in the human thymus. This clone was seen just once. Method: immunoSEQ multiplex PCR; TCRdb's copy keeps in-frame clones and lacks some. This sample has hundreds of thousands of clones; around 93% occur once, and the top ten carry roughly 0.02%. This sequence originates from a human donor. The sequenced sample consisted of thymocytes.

The CDR3 region is CASSPDNTEETQYF. For the CDR3, the DNA is TGTGCCAGCAGCCCCGACAACACCGAGGAGACCCAGTACTTC. The chain employs TRBV27 and TRBJ2-5; D is undetermined. Deletions cut 6 bases from V and 5 bases from J, with 16 bases between. This CDR3 has 14 amino acids. Germline assignment: CDR1 MNHEY and CDR2 SMNVEV (reference sequence).